The clone carrying this T cell receptor (beta chain) has more than one count but fewer than ten. Its matching antigen is unknown. The sample comes from a study of a mutant IDH1 vaccine in newly diagnosed glioma. Time point in this sample: week 11, during vaccination. Alongside topical imiquimod, each dose of vaccine comprised 300 ug of mutant IDH1 20-mer peptide. Sequenced by immunoSEQ multiplex PCR; TCRdb stores in-frame clones only, minus some. The table records some 130,000 clones, roughly 78% of them present only once. In germline, CDR1 is LNHDA, CDR2 SQIVND (reference sequence). Trimming cost V 11 bases and J 5 bases, with 19 bases left between them. The CDR3 is 13 amino acids.

Sequenced material: PBMCs, taken from a glioma patient whose treatment included an IDH1 peptide vaccine. The sequence came from a man aged 40-49 years with glioma. The V call is TRBV19, the J call TRBJ2-7; D possibly corresponds to TRBD1 (5 bases). This CDR3 is CASRSTGGDEQYF. The DNA of the CDR3 is TGTGCCTCACGGTCAACAGGTGGGGACGAGCAGTACTTC.